This passage covers 22 T cell receptor beta chains from one sample sequenced in a study of cytomegalovirus exposure and HLA in healthy donors. This PCR relied on a set of 60 Vbeta primers and 13 Jbeta primers. Assay: immunoSEQ multiplex PCR; the TCRdb copy retains only in-frame clones and omits some. The data show some 170,000 clones, 80% to 90% seen once. Source material: PBMCs. Receptor source: a woman in her late teens or twenties in good health and CMV-seropositive.

The chain is built from TRBV28 and TRBJ2-3; D may be TRBD1 (5 bases). The V gene's germline CDR1 is MDHEN and CDR2 SYDVKM. V was clipped by 9 bases and J by 6 bases, with 10 bases between them. The CDR3 spans 11 residues. The CDR3 sequence: CASRQFDTQYF. Written as DNA, the CDR3 is TGTGCCAGTAGACAGTTCGATACGCAGTATTTT.

This clone came up once. This sequence joins TRBV2 and TRBJ1-6; 8 bases align to TRBD1. The CDR3 contains 14 residues. Germline trimming cut 11 bases from V and 5 bases from J; bases unmatched to any gene: 8. CDR1 is SNHLY and CDR2 is FYNNEI in the germline V gene. CDR3 loop: CAGDTGGDNSPLHF. In DNA, the CDR3 is TGTGCCGGGGACACAGGGGGTGATAATTCACCCCTCCACTTT.

J is TRBJ2-3 and V is TRBV19, with a possible D match to TRBD1 (5 bases). The V gene lost 6 bases and the J gene lost 9 bases, with 22 bases spanning the gap. This CDR3 comprises 15 residues. Per germline, CDR1 LNHDA and CDR2 SQIVND (reference sequence). Written as DNA, the CDR3 is TGTGCCAGTAGCCCTGTGGGGCCAGGACGGTCAACGCAGTATTTT. It codes for CASSPVGPGRSTQYF.

The count of this clone is one. V gene TRBV5-1 combines with J gene TRBJ2-7; 7 nucleotides line up with TRBD1. The CDR3 covers 15 residues. V gave up 3 bases and J gave up 3 bases; unmatched junction bases: 9. Germline V lookup: CDR1 SGHRS, CDR2 YFSETQ. This CDR3 is CASSSRLQGIYEQYF. DNA of the CDR3: TGCGCCAGCAGCTCGAGACTACAGGGGATCTACGAGCAGTACTTC.

This clone was counted a few times. The gene calls are TRBV30 and TRBJ1-1, with no clear D. V was trimmed by 0 bases and J by 5 bases, leaving 25 bases between them. The CDR3 has 18 residues. Germline CDR1 GTSNPN, CDR2 SVGIG (reference sequence). This chain's CDR3 is CAWSVLSAGGRLATEAFF. The CDR3, as DNA: TGTGCCTGGAGTGTACTCTCGGCAGGAGGTCGTCTTGCGACTGAAGCTTTCTTT.

The V gene is TRBV5-1, the J gene TRBJ2-5; 7 nucleotides align to TRBD2. Germline lookup yields CDR1 SGHRS and CDR2 YFSETQ. The V segment lost 5 bases and the J segment 5 bases; nucleotides outside the gene matches: 6. This CDR3 has 13 residues. The CDR3 here is CASSRGVGETQYF. The CDR3 nucleotides are TGCGCCAGCAGTCGGGGGGTAGGCGAGACCCAGTACTTC.

This rearrangement joins TRBV4-3 to TRBJ2-5; 7 bases match TRBD1. V dropped 1 base and J dropped 4; count of bases not matched to a gene: 3. Per the germline V gene, CDR1 is LGHNA and CDR2 is YSLEER. The CDR3 extends over 14 amino acids. The DNA of the CDR3 is TGCGCCAGCAGCCAAGGCTACAGGGGAGAGACCCAGTACTTC. Protein sequence: CASSQGYRGETQYF.

The rearrangement joins TRBV5-6 to TRBJ2-2, with D maybe TRBD1 (6 bases). The germline gives CDR1 SGHDT, CDR2 YYEEEE. V lost 4 bases and J 7 bases, leaving 14 bases between the germline ends. This CDR3 is 14 amino acids long. The CDR3 DNA reads as TGTGCCAGCAGCATAGGACAGTATGTCGGGGAGCTGTTTTTT. It translates to CASSIGQYVGELFF.

This clone was observed a handful of times. The V gene is TRBV5-4, the J gene TRBJ1-6; 7 nucleotides align to TRBD1. Germline assignment: CDR1 SGHNT and CDR2 YYREEE (reference sequence). Losses at the gene ends were 0 bases for V and 10 bases for J; bases not matched to a gene: 16. The CDR3 has 18 residues. Here the CDR3 DNA reads TGTGCCAGCAGCTTGGATGGTGATCCCGGACAGGCCCGGTCACCCCTCCACTTT. Translating gives CASSLDGDPGQARSPLHF.

V gene TRBV7-2 combines with J gene TRBJ2-2; 7 bases line up with TRBD1. The V segment lost 5 bases and the J segment 4 bases; nucleotides outside the gene matches: 4. In germline, CDR1 is SGHTA, CDR2 FQGNSA. This CDR3 is 14 amino acids long. This chain's CDR3 is CASSTTGPTGELFF. The CDR3 region has the DNA TGTGCCAGCAGCACGACAGGGCCCACCGGGGAGCTGTTTTTT.

This rearrangement joins TRBV29-1 to TRBJ1-1, with 7 bases fitting TRBD1. With 4 bases clipped from V and 1 base from J, the junction kept 9 bases outside the gene matches. Germline values: CDR1 SQVTM, CDR2 ANQGSEA. The CDR3 runs to 15 residues. CDR3 DNA sequence: TGCAGCGTTGGAGGGGGCGCGAGCAGGAACACTGAAGCTTTCTTT. Its protein product is CSVGGGASRNTEAFF.

The chain links TRBV12-5 to TRBJ1-3, with 9 positions matching TRBD1. Germline assignment: CDR1 LGHNT and CDR2 FRNRAP. J gave up 1 base and V 5 bases, and 12 bases lay outside the gene matches. The CDR3 has 18 amino acids. This CDR3 is CASGRTGDIPGSGNTIYF. Here the CDR3 DNA reads TGTGCTAGTGGTAGGACAGGGGACATTCCGGGATCTGGAAACACCATATATTTT.

This clone was found a few times. The identical CDR3 is also encoded by other nucleotide sequences in the sample. This chain connects TRBV29-1 to TRBJ2-7; 9 bases agree with TRBD1. The germline gives CDR1 SQVTM, CDR2 ANQGSEA. The CDR3 spans 13 residues. J was trimmed by 3 bases and V by 1 base; bases with no gene match: 1. The DNA of the CDR3 is TGCAGCGTTGAAGGACAGGGGGTCTACGAGCAGTACTTC. This gives the protein CSVEGQGVYEQYF.

The chain couples TRBV5-4 to TRBJ2-3; TRBD2 is a possible D gene (6 bases). CDR1 SGHNT and CDR2 YYREEE come from the germline V gene (reference sequence). The CDR3 consists of 13 residues. V shed 4 bases and J shed 4 bases, with 10 bases lying between them. CDR3 loop: CASSPRLADTQYF. CDR3 in DNA: TGTGCCAGCAGCCCGCGACTAGCAGATACGCAGTATTTT.

The J gene is TRBJ2-7, the V gene TRBV15, with no clear D. Between the trimmed V and J ends, which lost 0 bases and 3 bases, there was a span of 12 bases. The CDR3 totals 15 residues. Germline-derived CDR1 and CDR2 are LNHNV and YYDKDF (reference sequence). The chain's CDR3 is CATSRDPGFIYEQYF. Here the CDR3 DNA reads TGTGCCACCAGCAGAGATCCGGGTTTTATCTACGAGCAGTACTTC.

V usage is TRBV2 and J usage is TRBJ1-2; TRBD1 aligns across 8 bases. The CDR3 runs 15 residues. The ends lost 6 bases at V and 8 bases at J; junction bases unmatched: 14. The germline CDR1 and CDR2 sequences are SNHLY and FYNNEI. CDR3 residues: CASSRDPGQGEGYTF. DNA for the CDR3: TGTGCCAGCAGCCGAGACCCCGGACAGGGAGAAGGCTACACCTTC.

A few counts support this clone. The chain joins TRBV19 to TRBJ1-5, with D unresolved. Germline V gene sequence: CDR1 LNHDA, CDR2 SQIVND (reference sequence). The CDR3 is 13 residues long. The ends were cut back, 4 bases at V and 6 bases at J, with 10 bases in the middle. CDR3 sequence: CASSTGGAQPQHF. CDR3 sequence (DNA): TGTGCCAGTAGTACGGGTGGAGCTCAGCCCCAGCATTTT.

The chain uses TRBV11-2 and TRBJ2-7; 8 positions match TRBD1. Germline V gene data show CDR1 as SGHAT and CDR2 as FQNNGV. This CDR3 region has 16 residues. V shed 1 base and J 0 bases; nucleotides not matched to a gene: 5. The CDR3 nucleotides read TGTGCCAGCAGCTTAGGGACAGGGTTAAGCTCCTACGAGCAGTACTTC. Its translation: CASSLGTGLSSYEQYF. Together with reference TRBV11-2 and TRBJ2-7, the CDR3 gives the full variable domain: EAGVAQSPRYKIIEKRQSVAFWCNPISGHATLYWYQQILGQGPKLLIQFQNNGVVDDSQLPKDRFSAERLKGVDSTLKIQPAKLEDSAVYLCASSLGTGLSSYEQYFGPGTRLTVT.

This clone was picked up one time. CDR3 coding DNA: TGTGCCAGCAGCTTAGTAGTCAATCAGCCCCAGCATTTT. Protein product: CASSLVVNQPQHF. The chain couples TRBV7-2 to TRBJ1-5; no reliable D call. The CDR3 has 13 amino acids. The germline CDR1 and CDR2 sequences are SGHTA and FQGNSA. With 1 base removed from V and 3 bases from J, the gap between germline ends came to 4 bases.

The J gene is TRBJ2-1, the V gene TRBV30; weak D call: TRBD2 (6 bases). This CDR3 comprises 13 residues. V lost 0 bases, J lost 8 bases, and 11 bases lay in between. Germline V gene lookup returns CDR1 GTSNPN and CDR2 SVGIG (reference sequence). The CDR3 DNA sequence: TGTGCCTGGAGTGTCGGAGGGCTCGATGAGCAGTTCTTC. Protein sequence: CAWSVGGLDEQFF.

The chain is built from TRBV30 and TRBJ1-3; D not certain. Trimming removed 5 bases at V and 4 bases at J, with 6 bases between. Germline lookup yields CDR1 GTSNPN and CDR2 SVGIG (reference sequence). The CDR3 covers 11 residues. CDR3 in DNA: TGTGCCTGGGGAGCCGGAAACACCATATATTTT. Translating it yields CAWGAGNTIYF.

This chain links TRBV19 with TRBJ2-7; D possibly corresponds to TRBD1 (5 bases). This CDR3 contains 15 residues. Per germline, CDR1 LNHDA and CDR2 SQIVND (reference sequence). The V gene lost 6 bases and the J gene lost 0 bases, with 15 bases spanning the gap. Here the CDR3 reads CASREDSYSSYEQYF. CDR3 nucleotides: TGTGCCAGTAGGGAAGACAGTTACAGCTCCTACGAGCAGTACTTC. Combining the CDR3 with reference TRBV19 and TRBJ2-7 gives the whole variable domain DGGITQSPKYLFRKEGQNVTLSCEQNLNHDAMYWYRQDPGQGLRLIYYSQIVNDFQKGDIAEGYSVSREKKESFPLTVTSAQKNPTAFYLCASREDSYSSYEQYFGPGTRLTVT.